The entry below gives a single T cell receptor (beta chain) sequence along with its context. Method: immunoSEQ multiplex PCR; TCRdb's copy keeps in-frame clones and lacks some. The sample records around 30,000 clones, 85% to 90% being singletons. The data were obtained in a study of blood T cell repertoires in COVID-19. Across the study: COVID-19 samples collected from the United States, Italy and Spain covered acute and convalescent phases. Sources were T cells, B-cell-depleted T cells, or PBMCs; the material itself was cDNA or gDNA.

Germline CDR1 SEHNR, CDR2 FQNEAQ (reference sequence). The CDR3 has 15 amino acids. Trimming pared 2 bases from V and 0 bases from J, leaving 9 bases between. Material: peripheral blood. This sequence originates from an older man with active COVID-19. The V and J genes are TRBV7-9 and TRBJ2-3; tentatively, D is TRBD1 (5 bases). As DNA, the CDR3 is TGTGCCAGCAGCTTAAGCAGGGCTAGCACAGATACGCAGTATTTT. Protein product: CASSLSRASTDTQYF.